Listed here are 32 T cell receptor beta chains from one sample, sequenced in a study of early T cells in non-severe SARS-CoV-2 infection. In TCRdb, the 5' RACE reads were re-called with MiXCR into one record per CDR3 protein. This sample yields roughly 35,000 distinct CDR3 sequences, of which 9% are seen a single time; less than 15% belongs to the top ten. Sequencing was carried out using whole blood. All receptors come from an adult who was a healthcare worker with PCR-confirmed SARS-CoV-2 infection or an uninfected control (not recorded which).

This chain links TRBV9 with TRBJ2-2; D may be TRBD1 or TRBD2 (5 bases each). Per the germline V gene, CDR1 is SGDLS and CDR2 is YYNGEE. V lost 3 bases, J lost 1 base, and 10 bases lay in between. This CDR3 has 15 residues. The CDR3 here is CASSAGTVNTGELFF. In DNA, the CDR3 is TGTGCCAGCAGCGCCGGGACCGTGAACACCGGGGAGCTGTTTTTT. Full variable domain (rest looked up from reference TRBV9 and TRBJ2-2): DSGVTQTPKHLITATGQRVTLRCSPRSGDLSVYWYQQSLDQGLQFLIQYYNGEERAKGNILERFSAQQFPDLHSELNLSSLELGDSALYFCASSAGTVNTGELFFGEGSRLTVL.

This clonotype has at least ten counts. V usage is TRBV4-1 and J usage is TRBJ2-3; D not certain. Trimming removed 4 bases from V and 7 bases from J, with 12 bases in between. This CDR3 is built from 13 residues. Germline V CDR1 and CDR2: MGHRA, YSYEKL. CDR3 loop: CASSPPELYTQYF. DNA for the CDR3: TGCGCCAGCAGCCCTCCAGAGTTGTATACGCAGTATTTT.

This rearrangement joins TRBV6-6 to TRBJ2-2; D remains unclear. The CDR3 has 13 amino acids. Per the germline V gene, CDR1 is MNHNY and CDR2 is SVGAGI (reference sequence). V was cut by 0 bases and J by 6 bases, with 5 bases left in between. The CDR3 loop is CASSYSGSGELFF. Here the CDR3 DNA reads TGTGCCAGCAGTTACTCCGGGTCCGGGGAGCTGTTTTTT.

This clonotype was detected ten times or more. This chain links TRBV11-2 with TRBJ2-2, with 10 bases that match TRBD1. V lost 5 bases, J lost 7 bases, and 7 bases stayed unmatched. Germline lookup yields CDR1 SGHAT and CDR2 FQNNGV. CDR3 length: 15 amino acids. The CDR3: CASSPGQGRIGELFF. The CDR3 region has the DNA TGTGCCAGCAGCCCGGGACAGGGGCGAATCGGGGAGCTGTTTTTT.

This clonotype is judged medium-sized (0.01 to 0.1%). The chain has TRBV10-3 and TRBJ2-3; D unresolved. The CDR3 extends over 11 amino acids. CDR1 is ENHRY and CDR2 is SYGVKD in the germline V gene. The V end was cut by 4 bases, the J end by 5 bases, with 4 bases between. The CDR3 is CAISAEDTQYF. CDR3 coding DNA: TGTGCCATCAGTGCCGAAGATACGCAGTATTTT.

This clonotype was counted ten times or more. The genes are TRBV12-3 or TRBV12-4 and TRBJ1-5; no firm D call. The CDR3 consists of 12 residues. V gave up 6 bases and J gave up 3 bases, with 6 bases separating them. CDR3 sequence: CASRGSNQPQHF. The CDR3 DNA reads TGTGCCAGCAGGGGATCCAATCAGCCCCAGCATTTT.

The chain is built from TRBV5-4 and TRBJ1-1; TRBD1 aligns across 8 bases. The CDR3 is 13 amino acids. V dropped 1 base and J dropped 7; count of bases not matched to a gene: 3. Germline lookup yields CDR1 SGHNT and CDR2 YYREEE (reference sequence). Written as DNA, the CDR3 is TGTGCCAGCAGCTTGATTGGACAGGGTGAAGCTTTCTTT. Translating gives CASSLIGQGEAFF. Filled out from reference TRBV5-4 and TRBJ1-1, the complete variable domain reads ETGVTQSPTHLIKTRGQQVTLRCSSQSGHNTVSWYQQALGQGPQFIFQYYREEENGRGNFPPRFSGLQFPNYSSELNVNALELDDSALYLCASSLIGQGEAFFGQGTRLTVV.

The rearrangement links TRBV5-1 to TRBJ2-3, with D possibly matching TRBD1 (5 bases). The CDR3 is made up of 14 amino acids. The germline CDR1 and CDR2 sequences are SGHRS and YFSETQ. Trimming took 0 bases from V and 1 from J, leaving 6 bases between them. CDR3 sequence (DNA): TGCGCCAGCAGCTTGGGACAGCGCACAGATACGCAGTATTTT. Protein product: CASSLGQRTDTQYF.

In its sample, this clonotype was seen many times. J is TRBJ2-5 and V is TRBV4-2; 8 bases are a match to TRBD1. The CDR3 is 15 residues long. The germline V gene encodes CDR1 LGHNA and CDR2 YNFKEQ. V gave up 1 base and J gave up 5 bases; unmatched junction bases: 6. CDR3 sequence reads: CASSQAQGASETQYF. For the CDR3, the DNA is TGTGCCAGCAGCCAAGCGCAGGGGGCATCGGAGACCCAGTACTTC.

This clonotype was counted at least ten times. The rearrangement uses TRBV19 and TRBJ2-7, with D unresolved. Per germline, CDR1 LNHDA and CDR2 SQIVND (reference sequence). Deletions cut 5 bases from V and 3 bases from J, with 14 bases between. The CDR3 has 14 residues. CDR3 sequence: CASSLDGTYYEQYF. CDR3 in DNA: TGTGCCAGTAGTCTGGACGGCACCTACTACGAGCAGTACTTC. Together with reference TRBV19 and TRBJ2-7, the CDR3 gives the full variable domain: DGGITQSPKYLFRKEGQNVTLSCEQNLNHDAMYWYRQDPGQGLRLIYYSQIVNDFQKGDIAEGYSVSREKKESFPLTVTSAQKNPTAFYLCASSLDGTYYEQYFGPGTRLTVT.

The chain recombines TRBV11-2 with TRBJ1-1; TRBD1 might be the D (6 bases). The V and J ends lost 11 bases and 5 bases respectively, with 21 bases between them. CDR3 length: 14 amino acids. From germline, CDR1 is SGHAT and CDR2 FQNNGV. The CDR3 reads CASERDRRGTEAFF. In DNA form, the CDR3 reads TGTGCCTCAGAGAGAGACAGGCGGGGGACTGAAGCTTTCTTT.

This clonotype appeared many times. The chain employs TRBV25-1 and TRBJ1-2, with unresolved D. The CDR3 loop spans 13 amino acids. V gave up 1 base and J gave up 5 bases, with 8 bases separating them. CDR1 is MGHDK, CDR2 SYGVNS, per germline. The CDR3 spells CASSEFEGYGYTF. The CDR3 DNA sequence: TGTGCCAGCAGTGAATTTGAAGGATATGGCTACACCTTC.

This clonotype was recorded at least ten times. V gene TRBV6-1 combines with J gene TRBJ1-1; possible D gene TRBD1, 6 bases. Trimming left V 8 bases short and J 1 base short, with 14 bases between. Germline V CDR1 and CDR2: MNHNS, SASEGT. The CDR3 length is 14 residues. The CDR3 protein is CASRRRGENTEAFF. The CDR3 DNA reads TGTGCCAGCCGAAGAAGGGGGGAGAACACTGAAGCTTTCTTT.

The chain combines TRBV28 with TRBJ1-5; no clear D. V was pared by 3 bases and J by 15 bases, with 12 bases between. The CDR3 covers 11 residues. Germline-derived CDR1 and CDR2 are MDHEN and SYDVKM. CDR3 in amino acids: CASSLEEIRHF. CDR3 bases: TGTGCCAGCAGTTTGGAGGAGATACGGCATTTT.

The chain combines TRBV5-4 with TRBJ1-2, with a weak D call TRBD1 (5 bases). Trimming removed 0 bases from V and 7 bases from J, with 19 bases in between. Germline lookup yields CDR1 SGHNT and CDR2 YYREEE (reference sequence). The CDR3 is 16 amino acids. CDR3 loop: CASSLEPGGGIRGYTF. As DNA, the CDR3 is TGTGCCAGCAGCTTGGAGCCCGGGGGGGGAATCCGTGGCTACACCTTC.

This clonotype showed up many times. The V and J genes are TRBV7-8 and TRBJ2-7; 7 bases agree with TRBD2. The length of the CDR3 is 15 residues. CDR1 is SGHVS and CDR2 is FQNEAQ in the germline V gene. V lost 1 base to trimming and J lost 2 bases; unmatched junction nucleotides: 5. CDR3 loop: CASSLEGRGAYEQYF. CDR3 bases: TGTGCCAGCAGCTTAGAAGGGAGGGGCGCCTACGAGCAGTACTTC.

About this clonotype: A much larger clone lies a single base off, so this may be a read error. This chain connects TRBV6-2 or TRBV6-3 to TRBJ2-1; D assignment may be TRBD1 or TRBD2 (6 bases each). This CDR3 has 15 amino acids. Germline V gene sequence: CDR1 MNHEY, CDR2 SVGEGT. This CDR3 is CVSRGGSYSYNEQFF. In DNA, the CDR3 is TGTGTCAGCAGAGGGGGGTCCTACTCCTACAATGAGCAGTTCTTC.

This clonotype has a count of ten or more. The genes are TRBV7-8 and TRBJ1-1, with 12 bases fitting TRBD1. The CDR3 covers 18 residues. The V gene end was trimmed by 3 bases and the J gene end by 1 base; junction bases not matched to a gene: 9. Germline-derived CDR1 and CDR2 are SGHVS and FQNEAQ. The CDR3, as DNA: TGTGCCAGCAGCTTTCCCCGGGACAGGGGGCAAGGGAACACTGAAGCTTTCTTT. Translating it yields CASSFPRDRGQGNTEAFF.

This clonotype showed up many times. This chain links TRBV12-3 or TRBV12-4 with TRBJ2-5; no clear D. The ends were cut back, 7 bases at V and 5 bases at J, with 14 bases in the middle. CDR3 size: 13 residues. CDR3 nucleotide sequence: TGTGCCAGCACCTTCACTGTAACCGAGACCCAGTACTTC. Amino acid sequence: CASTFTVTETQYF.

Ten or more counts support this clonotype. This chain connects TRBV2 to TRBJ2-7; D may match TRBD1 or TRBD2 (5 bases each). CDR3 length: 14 amino acids. The germline V and J ends were trimmed by 4 bases and 8 bases, with 18 bases remaining between them. Looked up from germline, CDR1 is SNHLY and CDR2 is FYNNEI. CDR3 amino acids: CASSGGTANGQQYF. The CDR3 DNA reads TGTGCCAGCAGTGGGGGGACCGCCAATGGCCAGCAGTACTTC.

This clonotype was observed a few times. CDR3 region: CASSERVTAEAFF. CDR3 nucleotides: TGTGCCAGCAGTGAAAGGGTGACGGCTGAAGCTTTCTTT. The chain recombines TRBV2 with TRBJ1-1; unclear D gene. The V end was cut by 2 bases, the J end by 6 bases, with 10 bases between. Germline CDR1 reads SNHLY; CDR2 reads FYNNEI. This CDR3 comprises 13 residues.

The chain joins TRBV11-2 to TRBJ1-6; D possibly corresponds to TRBD1 (5 bases). V shed 5 bases and J shed 9 bases, with 17 bases lying between them. CDR1 is SGHAT and CDR2 is FQNNGV in the germline V gene. This CDR3 is 15 amino acids long. The CDR3 DNA is TGTGCCAGCAGCAGGGGAGGCACCCTAGGTTCACCCCTCCACTTT. Encoded protein: CASSRGGTLGSPLHF.

This clonotype was detected many times. The gene calls are TRBV7-2 and TRBJ2-7; no reliable D call. Trimming removed 2 bases from V and 2 bases from J, with 10 bases in between. Germline assignment: CDR1 SGHTA and CDR2 FQGNSA. The CDR3 consists of 14 residues. The CDR3 loop is CASSLIGVPYEQYF. CDR3 nucleotide sequence: TGTGCCAGCAGCTTAATAGGAGTCCCCTACGAGCAGTACTTC.

The chain links TRBV4-3 to TRBJ2-6; D may be TRBD1 or TRBD2 (5 bases each). The V and J ends lost 0 bases and 4 bases respectively, with 7 bases between them. The CDR3 has 15 residues. The germline V gene encodes CDR1 LGHNA and CDR2 YSLEER. CDR3 loop: CASSQEGEGANVLTF. The CDR3, as DNA: TGCGCCAGCAGCCAAGAAGGGGAGGGGGCCAACGTCCTGACTTTC.

At least ten counts were recorded for this clonotype. V is TRBV15 and J is TRBJ2-3; a possible D gene is TRBD2 (7 bases). Looked up from germline, CDR1 is LNHNV and CDR2 is YYDKDF (reference sequence). V was pared by 0 bases and J by 7 bases, with 17 bases between. The CDR3 spans 16 residues. Here the CDR3 DNA reads TGTGCCACCAGCAGAGACCTGAGGGGGGGCCTTAATACGCAGTATTTT. Amino acids: CATSRDLRGGLNTQYF.

This clonotype was picked up many times. The chain uses TRBV13 and TRBJ2-7, with D unresolved. The germline V gene encodes CDR1 PRHDT and CDR2 FYEKMQ (reference sequence). V was pared by 3 bases and J by 2 bases, with 11 bases between. The CDR3 runs 14 residues. This CDR3 is CASSFWSSTYEQYF. The CDR3 DNA follows: TGTGCCAGCAGCTTTTGGTCATCGACCTACGAGCAGTACTTC.

The CDR3 region is CASSPTGPRPNQPQHF. The CDR3 DNA sequence: TGTGCCAGCTCACCGACGGGCCCCCGGCCTAATCAGCCCCAGCATTTT. The chain carries TRBV18 and TRBJ1-5; no reliable D call. Germline V gene sequence: CDR1 KGHSH, CDR2 LQKENI. The CDR3 covers 16 residues. V was trimmed by 3 bases and J by 4 bases, leaving 16 bases between them.

This clonotype was counted many times. The rearrangement links TRBV12-3 or TRBV12-4 to TRBJ1-2; D might be TRBD1 (6 bases). The V gene lost 6 bases and the J gene lost 7 bases, with 18 bases spanning the gap. The CDR3 has 14 residues. The CDR3: CASSSPGGWGGYTF. For the CDR3, the DNA is TGTGCCAGCAGCTCTCCCGGGGGCTGGGGTGGCTACACCTTC.

This clonotype was seen ten or more times. V and J are TRBV12-3 or TRBV12-4 and TRBJ1-1, with TRBD1 matching 10 bases. The CDR3 extends over 13 amino acids. V lost 6 bases to trimming and J lost 11 bases; unmatched junction nucleotides: 9. The CDR3 coding sequence is TGTGCCAGCAGAGCCGGGACAGGGGTTAGGGCTTTCTTT. Residues: CASRAGTGVRAFF.

The chain links TRBV9 to TRBJ2-3, with D unresolved. There are 13 residues in the CDR3. Looked up from germline, CDR1 is SGDLS and CDR2 is YYNGEE. V gave up 2 bases and J gave up 4 bases, with 8 bases separating them. The CDR3 DNA reads as TGTGCCAGCAGCGTCCTGTTGCCAGATACGCAGTATTTT. Protein sequence: CASSVLLPDTQYF.

The chain couples TRBV15 to TRBJ2-7; 8 bases map to TRBD1. After removal of 4 bases from V and 3 bases from J, the junction contained 5 bases not matched to a gene. The germline V gene has CDR1 LNHNV and CDR2 YYDKDF (reference sequence). This CDR3 region has 14 residues. As DNA, the CDR3 is TGTGCCACCAGCACTAGGACAGGGAGCTACGAGCAGTACTTC. Amino acids: CATSTRTGSYEQYF.

CDR3 DNA sequence: TGTGCCAGCCAAAACGGACTACACAGCACAGATACGCAGTATTTT. Residues: CASQNGLHSTDTQYF. V is TRBV5-5 and J is TRBJ2-3, with D possibly TRBD2 on 6 matching bases. CDR1 SGHKS and CDR2 YYEKEE come from the germline V gene (reference sequence). V dropped 7 bases and J dropped 0 bases, with 15 bases sitting between them. This CDR3 contains 15 residues.